This T cell receptor (beta chain) was captured by sequencing in a study of cytomegalovirus exposure and HLA in healthy donors. Study-level background: HLA-typed donors were the source of some 80 million unique TCRs, which an early data release held. General study findings and limits: It was shown in a later analysis that HLA-associated TCR beta chains were more clonally expanded than other, equally common chains.

With respect to this clone: Its antigen is undetermined.

CDR1 and CDR2 (germline): SEHNR, FQNEAQ (reference sequence). V was cut by 2 bases and J by 0 bases, with 7 bases left in between. The CDR3 has 14 residues. In the PCR, 60 Vbeta and 13 Jbeta primers were used. The data were produced by immunoSEQ multiplex PCR, yet TCRdb's version contains in-frame clones alone and is incomplete. The sample lists 110,000 to 150,000 clones, roughly 10% seen once, with 1.5% to 2% in the top ten. This receptor was identified in a man aged 50 to 60 in good health and CMV-seronegative. Sequenced: PBMCs. V and J are TRBV7-9 and TRBJ2-5; D not resolved. The CDR3: CASSLRRNQETQYF. In DNA, the CDR3 is TGTGCCAGCAGCTTACGCAGGAACCAAGAGACCCAGTACTTC.